This T cell receptor beta chain was found in a study of blood T cell repertoires in COVID-19. Study-level background: From the United States, Italy and Spain came samples of acute and convalescent COVID-19. T cells, B-cell-depleted T cells, or PBMCs supplied cDNA or gDNA.

Trimming at V came to 4 bases and at J to 6 bases, leaving 9 bases not matched to a gene. Germline V gene lookup returns CDR1 SGHRS and CDR2 YFSETQ. The CDR3 totals 15 residues. In the original processing: The assay estimated nucleated cells by amplifying reference gene primers. Assay: immunoSEQ multiplex PCR; the TCRdb copy retains only in-frame clones and omits some. V and J calls plus clone size are reproduced from that table; the DNA served to infer D and trimming. The profile covers about 39,000 clones, with approximately 87% appearing a single time and 24% taken by the ten largest. The sample taken for sequencing was peripheral blood. The TCR was taken from a man aged 45-60 years with active or convalescent COVID-19. The chain joins TRBV5-1 to TRBJ2-1; 8 bases line up with TRBD2. The CDR3: CASSRTSGPSNEQFF. The CDR3 DNA is TGCGCCAGCAGCCGCACTAGCGGACCTTCCAATGAGCAGTTCTTC.